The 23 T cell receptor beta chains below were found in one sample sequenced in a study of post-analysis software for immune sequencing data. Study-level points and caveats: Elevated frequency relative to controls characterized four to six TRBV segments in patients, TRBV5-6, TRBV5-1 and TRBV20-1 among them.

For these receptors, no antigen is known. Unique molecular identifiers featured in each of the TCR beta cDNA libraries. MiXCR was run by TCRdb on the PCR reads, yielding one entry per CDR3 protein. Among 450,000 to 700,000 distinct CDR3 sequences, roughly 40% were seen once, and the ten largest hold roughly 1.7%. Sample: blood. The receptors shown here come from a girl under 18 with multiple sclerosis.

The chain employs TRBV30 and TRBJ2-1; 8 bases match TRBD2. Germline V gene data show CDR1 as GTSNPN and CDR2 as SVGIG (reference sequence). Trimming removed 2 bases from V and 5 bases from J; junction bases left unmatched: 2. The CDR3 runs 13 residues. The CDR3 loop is CAWSSREDNEQFF. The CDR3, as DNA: TGTGCCTGGAGTTCGCGGGAGGACAATGAGCAGTTCTTC. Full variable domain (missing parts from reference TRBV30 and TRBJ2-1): SQTIHQWPATLVQPVGSPLSLECTVEGTSNPNLYWYRQAAGRGLQLLFYSVGIGQISSEVPQNLSASRPQDRQFILSSKKLLLSDSGFYLCAWSSREDNEQFFGPGTRLTVL.

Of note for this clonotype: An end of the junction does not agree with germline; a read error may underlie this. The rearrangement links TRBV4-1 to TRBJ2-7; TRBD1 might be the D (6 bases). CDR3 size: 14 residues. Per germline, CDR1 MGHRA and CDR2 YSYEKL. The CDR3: CVSSQDPGDYEQYF. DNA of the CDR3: TGCGTCAGCAGCCAAGATCCAGGGGACTACGAGCAGTACTTC.

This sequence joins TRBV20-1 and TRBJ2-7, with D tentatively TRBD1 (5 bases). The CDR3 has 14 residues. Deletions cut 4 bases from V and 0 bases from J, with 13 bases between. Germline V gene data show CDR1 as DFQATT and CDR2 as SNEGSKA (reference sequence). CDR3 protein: CSATKGPGSYEQYF. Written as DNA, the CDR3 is TGCAGTGCTACTAAGGGGCCAGGCTCCTACGAGCAGTACTTC.

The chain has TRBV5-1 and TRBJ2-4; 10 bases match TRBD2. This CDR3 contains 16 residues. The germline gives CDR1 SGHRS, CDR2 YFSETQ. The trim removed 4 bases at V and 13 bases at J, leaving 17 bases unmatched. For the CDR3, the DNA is TGCGCCAGCAGCCCGGGGACTAGCGTAGAGCCTAGGGAGCAGTACTTC. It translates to CASSPGTSVEPREQYF.

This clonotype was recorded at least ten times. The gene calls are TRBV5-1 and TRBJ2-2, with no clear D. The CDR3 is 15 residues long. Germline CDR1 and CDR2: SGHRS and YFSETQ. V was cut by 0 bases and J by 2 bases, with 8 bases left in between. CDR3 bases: TGCGCCAGCAGCTTGGTCAGCCCTAACACCGGGGAGCTGTTTTTT. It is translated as CASSLVSPNTGELFF.

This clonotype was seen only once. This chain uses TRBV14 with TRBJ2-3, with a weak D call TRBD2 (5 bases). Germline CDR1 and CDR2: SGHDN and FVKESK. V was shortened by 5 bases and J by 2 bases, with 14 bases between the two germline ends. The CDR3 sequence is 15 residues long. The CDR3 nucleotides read TGTGCCAGCAGCTCCCTAGGACTCGCCACAGATACGCAGTATTTT. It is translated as CASSSLGLATDTQYF.

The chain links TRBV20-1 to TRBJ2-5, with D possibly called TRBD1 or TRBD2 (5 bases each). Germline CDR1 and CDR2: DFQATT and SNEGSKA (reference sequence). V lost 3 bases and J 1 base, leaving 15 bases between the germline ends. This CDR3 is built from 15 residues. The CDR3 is CSARGTSGFQETQYF. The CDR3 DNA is TGCAGTGCTAGGGGGACCTCGGGGTTCCAAGAGACCCAGTACTTC.

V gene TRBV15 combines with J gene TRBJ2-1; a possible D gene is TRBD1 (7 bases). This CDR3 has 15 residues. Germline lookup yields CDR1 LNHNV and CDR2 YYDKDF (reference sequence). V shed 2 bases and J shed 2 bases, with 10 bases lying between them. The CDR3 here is CATSRQGGTYNEQFF. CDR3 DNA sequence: TGTGCCACCAGCAGACAGGGGGGAACCTACAATGAGCAGTTCTTC. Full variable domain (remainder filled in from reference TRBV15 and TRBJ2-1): DAMVIQNPRYQVTQFGKPVTLSCSQTLNHNVMYWYQQKSSQAPKLLFHYYDKDFNNEADTPDNFQSRRPNTSFCFLDIRSPGLGDTAMYLCATSRQGGTYNEQFFGPGTRLTVL.

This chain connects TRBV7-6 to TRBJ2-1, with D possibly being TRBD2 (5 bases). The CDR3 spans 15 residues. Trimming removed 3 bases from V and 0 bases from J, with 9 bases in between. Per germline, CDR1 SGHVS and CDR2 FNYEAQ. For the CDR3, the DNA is TGTGCCAGCAGCTTCGACTATAGCTCCTACAATGAGCAGTTCTTC. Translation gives CASSFDYSSYNEQFF.

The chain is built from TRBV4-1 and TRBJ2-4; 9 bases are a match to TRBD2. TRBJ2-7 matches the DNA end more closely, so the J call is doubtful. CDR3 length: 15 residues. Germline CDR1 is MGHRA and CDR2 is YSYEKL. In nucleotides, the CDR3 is TGCGCCAGCAGCCAAGGGGCGGGGGGGGCATACGAGCAGTACTTC. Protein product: CASSQGAGGAYEQYF.

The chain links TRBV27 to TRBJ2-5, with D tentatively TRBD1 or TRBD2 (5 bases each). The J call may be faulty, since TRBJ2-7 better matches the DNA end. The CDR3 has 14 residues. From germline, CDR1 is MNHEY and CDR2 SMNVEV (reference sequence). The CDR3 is CASSLWDGPYEQYF. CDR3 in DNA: TGTGCCAGCAGTTTATGGGACGGACCCTACGAGCAGTACTTC.

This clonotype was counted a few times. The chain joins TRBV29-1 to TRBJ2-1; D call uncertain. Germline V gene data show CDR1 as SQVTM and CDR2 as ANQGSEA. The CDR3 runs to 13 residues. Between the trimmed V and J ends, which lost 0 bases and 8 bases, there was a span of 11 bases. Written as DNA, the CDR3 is TGCAGCGTTGAAGATCAGAGTATCTATGAGCAGTTCTTC. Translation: CSVEDQSIYEQFF.

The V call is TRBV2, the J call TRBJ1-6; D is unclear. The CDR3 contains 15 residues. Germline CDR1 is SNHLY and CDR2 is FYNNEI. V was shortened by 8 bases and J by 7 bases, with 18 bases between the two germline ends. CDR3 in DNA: TGTGCCAGCCAGAGTCAGCGAGCGATCAATTCACCCCTCCACTTT. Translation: CASQSQRAINSPLHF.

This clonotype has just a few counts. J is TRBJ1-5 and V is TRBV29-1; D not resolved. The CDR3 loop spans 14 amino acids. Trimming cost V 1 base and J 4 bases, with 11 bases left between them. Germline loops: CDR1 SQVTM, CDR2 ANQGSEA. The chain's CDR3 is CSVEVDNSNQPQHF. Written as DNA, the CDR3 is TGCAGCGTTGAAGTCGACAATTCGAATCAGCCCCAGCATTTT.

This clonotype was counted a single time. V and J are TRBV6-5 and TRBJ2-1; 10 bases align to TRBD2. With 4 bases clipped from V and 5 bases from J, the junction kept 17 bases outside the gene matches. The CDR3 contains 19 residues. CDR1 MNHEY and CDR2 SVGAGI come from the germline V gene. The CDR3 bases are TGTGCCAGCAGTTCTATTTCCCCGATCAGCGGGAGGGGTCACAATGAGCAGTTCTTC. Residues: CASSSISPISGRGHNEQFF.

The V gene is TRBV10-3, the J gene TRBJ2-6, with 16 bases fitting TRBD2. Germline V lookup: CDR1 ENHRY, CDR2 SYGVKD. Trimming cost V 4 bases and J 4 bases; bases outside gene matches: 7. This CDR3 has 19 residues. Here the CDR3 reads CAISAGTSGRGPGANVLTF. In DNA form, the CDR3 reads TGTGCCATCAGTGCCGGGACTAGCGGGAGGGGACCCGGGGCCAACGTCCTGACTTTC.

CDR3 loop: CSVEREGVPYEQYF. CDR3 bases: TGCAGCGTTGAGAGGGAGGGCGTCCCCTACGAGCAGTACTTC. This chain joins TRBV29-1 and TRBJ2-7; 7 nucleotides line up with TRBD2. Germline values: CDR1 SQVTM, CDR2 ANQGSEA. The CDR3 runs 14 residues. V was pared by 3 bases and J by 2 bases, with 7 bases of the junction left unmatched.

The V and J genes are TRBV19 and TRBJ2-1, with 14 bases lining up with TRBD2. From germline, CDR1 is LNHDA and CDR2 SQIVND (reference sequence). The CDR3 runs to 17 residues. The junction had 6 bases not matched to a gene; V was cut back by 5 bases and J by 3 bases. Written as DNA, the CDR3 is TGTGCCAGTAGTCCGGGACTAGCGGGAGCGAACTACAATGAGCAGTTCTTC. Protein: CASSPGLAGANYNEQFF.

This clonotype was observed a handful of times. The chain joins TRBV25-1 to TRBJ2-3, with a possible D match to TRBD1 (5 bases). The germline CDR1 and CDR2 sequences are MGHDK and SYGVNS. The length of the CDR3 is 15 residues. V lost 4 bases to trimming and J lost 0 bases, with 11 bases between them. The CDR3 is CASSASGISTDTQYF. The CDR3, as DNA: TGTGCCAGCAGTGCCTCAGGGATTAGCACAGATACGCAGTATTTT.

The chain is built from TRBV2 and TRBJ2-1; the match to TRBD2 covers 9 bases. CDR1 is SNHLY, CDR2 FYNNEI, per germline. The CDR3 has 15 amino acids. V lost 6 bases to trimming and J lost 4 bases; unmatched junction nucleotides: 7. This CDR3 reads CASRFGLAQYNEQFF. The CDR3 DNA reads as TGTGCCAGCAGGTTCGGACTAGCGCAGTACAATGAGCAGTTCTTC.

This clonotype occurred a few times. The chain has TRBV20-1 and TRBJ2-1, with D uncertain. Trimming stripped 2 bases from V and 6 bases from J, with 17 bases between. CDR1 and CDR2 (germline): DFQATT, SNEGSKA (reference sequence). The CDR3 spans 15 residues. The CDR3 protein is CSARNRFGTGNEQFF. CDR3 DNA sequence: TGCAGTGCTAGAAATCGCTTCGGTACGGGCAATGAGCAGTTCTTC.

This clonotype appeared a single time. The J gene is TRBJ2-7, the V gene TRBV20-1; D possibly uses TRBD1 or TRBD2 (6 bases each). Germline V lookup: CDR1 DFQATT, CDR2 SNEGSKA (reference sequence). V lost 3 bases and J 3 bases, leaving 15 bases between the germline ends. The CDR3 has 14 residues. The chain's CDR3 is CSASSGARVYEQYF. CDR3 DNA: TGCAGTGCTAGTTCGGGGGCGCGGGTCTACGAGCAGTACTTC.

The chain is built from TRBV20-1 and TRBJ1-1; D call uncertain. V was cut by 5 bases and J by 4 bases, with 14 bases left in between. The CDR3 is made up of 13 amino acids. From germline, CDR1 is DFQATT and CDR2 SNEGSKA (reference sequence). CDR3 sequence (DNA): TGCAGTGCTTCCACCGGGAGCGGCACTGAAGCTTTCTTT. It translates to CSASTGSGTEAFF.